Listed here is a single T cell receptor beta chain. V dropped 7 bases and J dropped 3; count of bases not matched to a gene: 4. Germline CDR1 ENHRY, CDR2 SYGVKD. This CDR3 comprises 13 residues. Reverse transcription of about 0.5 to 1 ug RNA was carried out with random hexamers. One entry per CDR3 protein results from TCRdb running MiXCR on the immunoSEQ multiplex PCR reads. The sample lists roughly 190,000 distinct CDR3 sequences; 90% to 95% were seen once. This sample stems from a study of CD8 T cells in Susac syndrome. The specimen was CD4+ T cells from PBMCs. This clonotype originated in a human donor with Susac syndrome. J is TRBJ2-3 and V is TRBV10-3; 7 bases match TRBD2. This CDR3 is CAITGRDTDTQYF. The CDR3 DNA sequence: TGTGCCATCACAGGGAGGGATACAGATACGCAGTATTTT.